This T cell receptor beta chain came from a study of cytomegalovirus exposure and HLA in healthy donors. Note on this clone: Its antigen is still unknown.

The CDR3 runs 12 residues. V was shortened by 8 bases and J by 0 bases, with 8 bases between the two germline ends. The germline V gene has CDR1 MDHEN and CDR2 SYDVKM. Nominally healthy donors were sampled, though unrecorded immune exposures were likely. PCR used 60 Vbeta primers and 13 Jbeta primers. Clones were read by immunoSEQ multiplex PCR, and TCRdb kept only the in-frame ones, dropping some. This sample has about 160,000 clones, with approximately 80% found just once. Notes on the study in general: In terms of immune exposure information, only CMV serostatus was available.

The gene calls are TRBV28 and TRBJ2-7; perhaps TRBD2 as D (6 bases). The clonotype was recovered from a man in his thirties or forties in good health and CMV-seronegative. The sequenced sample was PBMCs. In nucleotides, the CDR3 is TGTGCCAGCCGGGAGCCCTCCTACGAGCAGTACTTC. It codes for CASREPSYEQYF.